This T cell receptor beta chain was captured by sequencing in a study of cytomegalovirus exposure and HLA in healthy donors. This clone was seen a handful of times. Germline assignment: CDR1 SEHNR and CDR2 FQNEAQ (reference sequence). The V and J ends lost 4 bases and 0 bases, in that order; junction bases with no gene match: 5. The CDR3 is 15 residues long. Profiling relied on immunoSEQ multiplex PCR, and the TCRdb table lists in-frame clones only, not all of them. The table records some 120,000 clones, about 87% of them present only once. Sequenced: PBMCs. This clonotype was obtained from a woman in her late teens or twenties in good health and CMV-seronegative. This chain uses TRBV7-9 with TRBJ2-7, with TRBD2 matching over 8 bases. DNA of the CDR3: TGTGCCAGCAGCTCCCACAGCGGGAGCTCCTACGAGCAGTACTTC. Translation: CASSSHSGSSYEQYF.